This is a list of T cell receptor beta chains from one sample in a study of T cell repertoires in cytomegalovirus infection. What these receptors recognize is not known. Each CDR3 protein is one row after TCRdb ran MiXCR on the reads. The profile shows a few hundred thousand distinct CDR3 sequences, 25% to 35% of them singletons. The sample was cultured PBMCs, taken from culture after CMV antigen stimulation. Source of these receptors: a human donor in good health (CMV status not recorded). Some clones in this sample may be carry-over from other donors' samples. Both conserved end residues are part of each CDR3. A D gene is named only where the DNA matches it firmly. Clone sizes are given selectively: once, few, many, or a class where the clone is expanded.

V gene	clone size	D gene	J gene	CDR3 DNA	CDR3 protein
TRBV9	-	-	TRBJ1-5	TGTGCCAGCAGCGTAGGGAGCAGCAATCAGCCCCAGCATTTT	CASSVGSSNQPQHF
TRBV10-3	few	TRBD1	TRBJ1-1	TGTGCCATCAGCCGAACCGTAGGACAGGACATGAACACTGAAGCTTTCTTT	CAISRTVGQDMNTEAFF
TRBV12-3/TRBV12-4	-	-	TRBJ1-1	TGTGCCAGCAGGGTCGGGGGTAACACTGAAGCTTTCTTT	CASRVGGNTEAFF
TRBV7-2	few	-	TRBJ2-2	TGTGCCAGCACTCTAAGGTGGAGGAACACCGGGGAGCTGTTTTTT	CASTLRWRNTGELFF
TRBV28	-	-	TRBJ1-5	TGTGCCAGCAGACGCGGACAGAACCGTCAGCCCCAGCATTTT	CASRRGQNRQPQHF
TRBV19	few	-	TRBJ2-1	TGTGCCAGTAGTATACCCAGCGGAATAGACAATGAGCAGTTCTTC	CASSIPSGIDNEQFF
TRBV5-6	-	-	TRBJ2-1	TGTGCCAGCAGCTTCTCAGCGGACCTTCACTACAATGAGCAGTTCTTC	CASSFSADLHYNEQFF
TRBV27	few	-	TRBJ1-5	TGTGCCAGCAGTCCGACCACATATAGCAATCAGCCCCAGCATTTT	CASSPTTYSNQPQHF
TRBV6-5	-	-	TRBJ2-3	TGTGCCAGCAGACGACCGACGGGAGGCACAGATACGCAGTATTTT	CASRRPTGGTDTQYF
TRBV7-2	-	TRBD2	TRBJ2-3	TGTGCCAGCAGTCTTCTAGCGGGAGGTTTGAAAGATACGCAGTATTTT	CASSLLAGGLKDTQYF
TRBV7-6	many	-	TRBJ2-3	TGTGCCAGCAGCTTAGCAGTAGGGGCGATCACAGATACGCAGTATTTT	CASSLAVGAITDTQYF
TRBV28	-	-	TRBJ1-3	TGTGCCAGCAGTAACAGGGAATCCGGGCACACCATATATTTT	CASSNRESGHTIYF
TRBV7-3	few	TRBD2	TRBJ2-3	TGTGCCAGCAGCCTAACTAGCGCCAACACAGATACGCAGTATTTT	CASSLTSANTDTQYF
TRBV7-9	-	-	TRBJ2-2	TGTGCCAGCAGCTTAGCTCGACAGCTGAACACCGGGGAGCTGTTTTTT	CASSLARQLNTGELFF
TRBV7-2	-	-	TRBJ1-6	TGTGCCAGCAGCTTGGCACAAGACTATTCACCCCTCCACTTT	CASSLAQDYSPLHF
TRBV29-1	few	TRBD1	TRBJ1-2	TGCAGCGTTGTGACAGGGGTAATCTATGGCTACACCTTC	CSVVTGVIYGYTF
TRBV6-2/TRBV6-3	-	-	TRBJ2-4	TGTGCCAGCAGTTACTGGACCGGGACGGGGAATGGCATTCAGTACTTC	CASSYWTGTGNGIQYF
TRBV19	-	-	TRBJ1-5	TGTGCCAGTAGTATCATTATGGGACCCGCCGAAGGACATTTT	CASSIIMGPAEGHF
TRBV28	-	-	TRBJ2-3	TGTGCCAGCACCTTGGGGGGTAACGCAGATACGCAGTATTTT	CASTLGGNADTQYF
TRBV7-8	few	-	TRBJ1-3	TGTGCCAGCAGCCCCACGAGGGTTGGTGGAAACACCATATATTTT	CASSPTRVGGNTIYF
TRBV20-1	-	TRBD1	TRBJ1-5	TGCAGTGCTAGAAGACAGGGTGGCAATCAGCCCCAGCATTTT	CSARRQGGNQPQHF
TRBV12-3/TRBV12-4	-	-	TRBJ1-5	TGTGCCAGCAGTTTGTCTCAGCGAGACAATCAGCCCCAGCATTTT	CASSLSQRDNQPQHF
TRBV19	-	-	TRBJ1-2	TGTGCCAGTAGTATAGGTAGTAACTATGGCTACACCTTC	CASSIGSNYGYTF
TRBV19	-	-	TRBJ2-5	TGTGCCAGTAGTATGTCAGAGACCCAGTACTTC	CASSMSETQYF
TRBV25-1	-	TRBD1	TRBJ1-4	TGTGCCAGCCGACAGGGGGTCGAAAAACTGTTTTTT	CASRQGVEKLFF
TRBV28	many	TRBD1	TRBJ2-7	TGTGCCAGCAGTGCCCTGGATGGACAGGGGGACTACGAGCAGTACTTC	CASSALDGQGDYEQYF
TRBV28	few	-	TRBJ2-1	TGTGCCAGCATTGGGGGGAACTCCTACAATGAGCAGTTCTTC	CASIGGNSYNEQFF
TRBV10-3	-	TRBD2	TRBJ2-3	TGTGCCATCGGGGGGACTAGCGGGAGTCCCACAGATACGCAGTATTTT	CAIGGTSGSPTDTQYF
TRBV5-6	-	-	TRBJ2-2	TGTGCCAGCAGCTTGGAGCAGGGCGGTGCCACCGGGGAGCTGTTTTTT	CASSLEQGGATGELFF
TRBV6-5	-	-	TRBJ2-6	TGTGCCAGCAGTTACGGGGGGACCCAAAACGTCCTGACTTTC	CASSYGGTQNVLTF
TRBV6-5	-	-	TRBJ2-1	TGTGCCAGCAGTTACCAGGAGGGGGTCGGCAATGAGCAGTTCTTC	CASSYQEGVGNEQFF
TRBV4-1	few	TRBD1	TRBJ1-2	TGCGCCAGCAGCTCGCCAGGGACAGGCCAAATCACTAACTATGGCTACACCTTC	CASSSPGTGQITNYGYTF
TRBV29-1	-	-	TRBJ1-5	TGCAGCGTTGTTGGGCAGGGTGACAGCAATCAGCCCCAGCATTTT	CSVVGQGDSNQPQHF
TRBV20-1	few	TRBD1	TRBJ2-1	TGCAGTGCTAGTAGGAATCCGGACAGGGCCGTCTTC	CSASRNPDRAVF
TRBV12-3/TRBV12-4	few	-	TRBJ2-5	TGTGCCAGCAGTTTAGAAGGGTTGGAGACCCAGTACTTC	CASSLEGLETQYF
TRBV11-1	-	-	TRBJ2-2	TGTGCCAGCAGCTTATATGCTAACACCGGGGAGCTGTTTTTT	CASSLYANTGELFF
TRBV6-2/TRBV6-3	few	-	TRBJ2-7	TGTGCCAGCAGTCACATGCCCTACAGGATCTACGAGCAGTACTTC	CASSHMPYRIYEQYF
TRBV9	-	-	TRBJ2-3	TGTGCCAGCAGCGTAGAGGGGGTCCCCACAGATACGCAGTATTTT	CASSVEGVPTDTQYF
TRBV6-1	few	-	TRBJ1-1	TGTGCCAGCAGTACTAAGGGACGGGGTCGTACTGAAGCTTTCTTT	CASSTKGRGRTEAFF
TRBV20-1	once	TRBD2	TRBJ2-7	TGCAGTGCTAGTGGCGGGCCGGGACTAGCGGGAGGCTACTACGAGCAGTACTTC	CSASGGPGLAGGYYEQYF
TRBV6-2/TRBV6-3	-	TRBD2	TRBJ2-1	TGCGTGACTAGCGGGGCCCGTTCCTACAATGAGCAGTTCTTC	CVTSGARSYNEQFF
TRBV7-9	-	-	TRBJ2-5	TGTGCCAGCAGTTCAAACGGGGCGCAGGAGACCCAGTACTTC	CASSSNGAQETQYF
TRBV5-5	few	-	TRBJ2-5	TGTGCCAGCAGCTTGGGATACGGCGGACAAGAGACCCAGTACTTC	CASSLGYGGQETQYF
TRBV28	-	TRBD2	TRBJ2-1	TGTGCCAGCCATGGGAGCGGGAGTAGGAATGAGCAGTTCTTC	CASHGSGSRNEQFF
TRBV4-1	-	-	TRBJ2-1	TGCGCCAGCAGCCAAGTGGGGGGGCTGCACAATGAGCAGTTCTTC	CASSQVGGLHNEQFF
TRBV7-8	-	-	TRBJ2-1	TGTGCCAGCAGCCCTGACCAGTACAATGAGCAGTTCTTC	CASSPDQYNEQFF
TRBV7-8	many	-	TRBJ1-5	TGTGCCAGCAGCTTAGGTCAATCGAGTCAGCCCCAGCATTTT	CASSLGQSSQPQHF
TRBV28	few	-	TRBJ1-1	TGTGCCAGCAGACGCTTGGGGGCCCCGAACACTGAAGCTTTCTTT	CASRRLGAPNTEAFF
TRBV24-1	-	TRBD1	TRBJ2-3	TGTGCCACCGGACTCCGGGACAGGAACACAGATACGCAGTATTTT	CATGLRDRNTDTQYF
TRBV7-2	-	-	TRBJ2-2	TGTGCCAGTAATTTCGGACCTCACTCCGGGGAGCTGTTTTTT	CASNFGPHSGELFF
TRBV6-2/TRBV6-3	-	TRBD2	TRBJ2-1	TGTGCCAGCAGTTGGACTAGCGGGAGTATATACAATGAGCAGTTCTTC	CASSWTSGSIYNEQFF
TRBV19	few	TRBD1	TRBJ2-2	TGTGCCAGTAGTGTCGGACAGGGTACCGGGGAGCTGTTTTTT	CASSVGQGTGELFF
TRBV6-6	few	-	TRBJ2-1	TGTGCCAGCAGTTCTAGTCTGTCCTACAATGAGCAGTTCTTC	CASSSSLSYNEQFF
TRBV20-1	-	-	TRBJ2-3	TGCAGTGCTATTTCGGACAGGGGGAGTTGGCTAGCGGGAGGCACAGATACGCAGTATTTT	CSAISDRGSWLAGGTDTQYF
TRBV27	few	TRBD2	TRBJ2-1	TGTGCCAGCAGTTTATCGCTAGTAGCGGGAGCCAATGAGCAGTTCTTC	CASSLSLVAGANEQFF
TRBV6-2/TRBV6-3	few	-	TRBJ2-5	TGTGCCAGCGTTCCGGCCGGGAAGGTCGAGACCCAGTACTTC	CASVPAGKVETQYF
TRBV18	-	TRBD1	TRBJ1-3	TGTGCCAGCTCACCTGAAACAGGGGTGATGGGAAACACCATATATTTT	CASSPETGVMGNTIYF
TRBV28	-	-	TRBJ1-5	TGTGCCCATCGAAGTGGCGGGTCCGCTCAGCCCCAGCATTTT	CAHRSGGSAQPQHF
TRBV7-8	once	-	TRBJ2-1	TGTGCCAGCAGCCCCAACGACCGCGGGCAGTTCTTC	CASSPNDRGQFF
TRBV7-2	few	-	TRBJ1-3	TGTGCCAGCAGCTTAGTGATACGGGGTAACACCATATATTTT	CASSLVIRGNTIYF